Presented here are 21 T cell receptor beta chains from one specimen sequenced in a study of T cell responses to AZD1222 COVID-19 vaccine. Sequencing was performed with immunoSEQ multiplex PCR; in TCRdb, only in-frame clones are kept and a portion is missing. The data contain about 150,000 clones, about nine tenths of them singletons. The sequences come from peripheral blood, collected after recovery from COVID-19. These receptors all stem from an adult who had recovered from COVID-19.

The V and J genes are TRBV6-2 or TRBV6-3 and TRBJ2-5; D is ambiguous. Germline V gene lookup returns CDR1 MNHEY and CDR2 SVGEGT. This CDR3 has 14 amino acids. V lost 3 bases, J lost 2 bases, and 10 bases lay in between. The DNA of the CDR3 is TGTGCCAGCAGTTATTCCCCGAGACAAGAGACCCAGTACTTC. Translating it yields CASSYSPRQETQYF.

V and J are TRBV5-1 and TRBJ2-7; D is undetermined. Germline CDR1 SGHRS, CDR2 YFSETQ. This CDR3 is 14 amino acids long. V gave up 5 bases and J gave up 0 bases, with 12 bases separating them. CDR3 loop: CASRSSGSSYEQYF. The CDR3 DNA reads TGCGCCAGCAGAAGCTCAGGTTCCTCCTACGAGCAGTACTTC.

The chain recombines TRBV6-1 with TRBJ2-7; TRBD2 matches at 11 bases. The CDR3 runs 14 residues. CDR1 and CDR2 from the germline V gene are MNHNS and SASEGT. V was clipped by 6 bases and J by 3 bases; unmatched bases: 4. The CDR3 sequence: CASRETSGSYEQYF. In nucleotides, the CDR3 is TGTGCCAGCAGGGAAACTAGCGGGAGCTACGAGCAGTACTTC.

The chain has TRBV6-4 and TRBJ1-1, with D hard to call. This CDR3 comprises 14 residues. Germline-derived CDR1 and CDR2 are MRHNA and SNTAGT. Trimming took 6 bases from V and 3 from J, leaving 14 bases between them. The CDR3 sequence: CASSPGTSHTEAFF. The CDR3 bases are TGTGCCAGCAGCCCCGGAACAAGCCACACTGAAGCTTTCTTT.

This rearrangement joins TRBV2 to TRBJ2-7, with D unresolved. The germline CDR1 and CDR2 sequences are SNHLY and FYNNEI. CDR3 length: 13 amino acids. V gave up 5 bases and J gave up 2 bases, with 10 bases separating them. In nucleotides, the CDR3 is TGTGCCAGCAGTTATAGAAACACCTACGAGCAGTACTTC. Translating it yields CASSYRNTYEQYF.

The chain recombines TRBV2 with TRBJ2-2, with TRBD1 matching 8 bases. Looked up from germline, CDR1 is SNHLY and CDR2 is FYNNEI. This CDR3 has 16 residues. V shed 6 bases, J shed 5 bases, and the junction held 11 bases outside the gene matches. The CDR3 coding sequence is TGTGCCAGCAGAAACAAAGGACAGGGTGTAACCGGGGAGCTGTTTTTT. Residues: CASRNKGQGVTGELFF.

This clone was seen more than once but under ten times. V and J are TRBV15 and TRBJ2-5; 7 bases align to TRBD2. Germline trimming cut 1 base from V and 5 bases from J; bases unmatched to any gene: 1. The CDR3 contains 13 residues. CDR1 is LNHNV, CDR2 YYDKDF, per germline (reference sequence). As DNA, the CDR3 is TGTGCCACCAGCAGAGCCGGGAGGGAGACCCAGTACTTC. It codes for CATSRAGRETQYF.

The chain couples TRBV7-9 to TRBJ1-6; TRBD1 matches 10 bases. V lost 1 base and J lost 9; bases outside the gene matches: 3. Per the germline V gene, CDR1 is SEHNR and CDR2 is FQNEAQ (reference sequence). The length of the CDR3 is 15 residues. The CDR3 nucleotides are TGTGCCAGCAGCTTAGAAGGGACAGGGGCTTCACCCCTCCACTTT. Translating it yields CASSLEGTGASPLHF.

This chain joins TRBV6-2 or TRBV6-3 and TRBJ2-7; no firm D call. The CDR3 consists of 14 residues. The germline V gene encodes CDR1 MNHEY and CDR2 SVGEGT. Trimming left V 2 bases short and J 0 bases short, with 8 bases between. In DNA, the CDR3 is TGTGCCAGCAGTTACCCAGGCCTCTCCTACGAGCAGTACTTC. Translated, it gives CASSYPGLSYEQYF.

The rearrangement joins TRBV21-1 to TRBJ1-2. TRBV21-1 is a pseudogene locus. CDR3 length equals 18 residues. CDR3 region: CASSKGPQGGPRGYGYTF. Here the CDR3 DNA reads TGTGCCAGCAGCAAAGGTCCGCAAGGGGGGCCTAGGGGGTATGGCTACACCTTC.

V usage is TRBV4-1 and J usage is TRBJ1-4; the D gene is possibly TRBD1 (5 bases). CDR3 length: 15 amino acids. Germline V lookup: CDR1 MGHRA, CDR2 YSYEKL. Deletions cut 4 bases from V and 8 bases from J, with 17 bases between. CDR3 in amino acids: CASSPVRGVYEKLFF. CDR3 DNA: TGCGCCAGCAGCCCCGTTAGAGGGGTGTACGAAAAACTGTTTTTT.

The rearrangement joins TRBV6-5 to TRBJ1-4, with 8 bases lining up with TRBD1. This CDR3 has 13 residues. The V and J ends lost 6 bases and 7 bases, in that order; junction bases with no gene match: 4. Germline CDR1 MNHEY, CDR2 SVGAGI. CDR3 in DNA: TGTGCCAGCAGCGCCGACAGGGGTGAAAAACTGTTTTTT. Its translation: CASSADRGEKLFF.

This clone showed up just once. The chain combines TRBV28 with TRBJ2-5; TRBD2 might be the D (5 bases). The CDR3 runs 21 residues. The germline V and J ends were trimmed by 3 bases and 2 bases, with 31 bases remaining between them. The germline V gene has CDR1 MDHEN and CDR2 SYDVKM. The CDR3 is CASSFSFTSSSNPRSQETQYF. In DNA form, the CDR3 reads TGTGCCAGCAGTTTCTCCTTCACTAGTTCTTCCAACCCCCGCAGTCAAGAGACCCAGTACTTC.

CDR3 nucleotides: TGTGCCACCAGCAGAGATTTTCGGGGGGAGCTGTTTTTT. Residues: CATSRDFRGELFF. The chain links TRBV15 to TRBJ2-2; no clear D gene. This CDR3 comprises 13 residues. The germline gives CDR1 LNHNV, CDR2 YYDKDF (reference sequence). V was pared by 0 bases and J by 8 bases, with 7 bases between.

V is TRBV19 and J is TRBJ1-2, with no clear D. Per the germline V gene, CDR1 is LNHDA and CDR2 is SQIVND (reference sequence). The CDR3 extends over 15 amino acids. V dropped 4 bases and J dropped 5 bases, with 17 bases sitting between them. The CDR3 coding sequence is TGTGCCAGTAGTAGCTACCGGGGAACTCTATATGGCTACACCTTC. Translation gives CASSSYRGTLYGYTF.

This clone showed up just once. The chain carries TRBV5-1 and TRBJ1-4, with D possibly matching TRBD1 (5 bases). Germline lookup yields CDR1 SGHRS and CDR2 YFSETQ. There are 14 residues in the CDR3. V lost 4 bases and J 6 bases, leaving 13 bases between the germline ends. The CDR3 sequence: CASSPVRGDEKLFF. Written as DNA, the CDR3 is TGCGCCAGCAGCCCCGTTAGGGGAGATGAAAAACTGTTTTTT.

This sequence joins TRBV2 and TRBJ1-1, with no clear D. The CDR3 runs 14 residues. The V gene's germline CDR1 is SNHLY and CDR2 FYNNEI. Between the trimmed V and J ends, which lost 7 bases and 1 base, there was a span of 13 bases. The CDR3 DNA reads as TGTGCCAGCATCGACGGTCAGACGAACACTGAAGCTTTCTTT. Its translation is CASIDGQTNTEAFF.

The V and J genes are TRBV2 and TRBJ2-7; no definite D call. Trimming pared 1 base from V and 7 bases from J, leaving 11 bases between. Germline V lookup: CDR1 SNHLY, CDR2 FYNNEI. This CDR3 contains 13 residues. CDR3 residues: CASSEEGWREQYF. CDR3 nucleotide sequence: TGTGCCAGCAGTGAAGAAGGCTGGCGGGAGCAGTACTTC.

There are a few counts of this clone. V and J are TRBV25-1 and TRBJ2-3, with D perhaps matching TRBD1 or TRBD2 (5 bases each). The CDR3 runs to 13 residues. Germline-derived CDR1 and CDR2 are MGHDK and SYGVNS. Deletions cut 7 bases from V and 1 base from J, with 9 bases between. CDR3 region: CASIRDGTDTQYF. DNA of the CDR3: TGTGCCAGCATACGGGACGGCACAGATACGCAGTATTTT.

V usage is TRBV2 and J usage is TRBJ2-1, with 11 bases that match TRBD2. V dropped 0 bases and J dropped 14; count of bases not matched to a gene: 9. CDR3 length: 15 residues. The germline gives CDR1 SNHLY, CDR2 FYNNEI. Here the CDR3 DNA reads TGTGCCAGCAGTGAAGCGGCACTAGCGGGGGCCCGGGAGTTCTTC. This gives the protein CASSEAALAGAREFF. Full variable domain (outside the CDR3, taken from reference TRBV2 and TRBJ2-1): EPEVTQTPSHQVTQMGQEVILRCVPISNHLYFYWYRQILGQKVEFLVSFYNNEISEKSEIFDDQFSVERPDGSNFTLKIRSTKLEDSAMYFCASSEAALAGAREFFGPGTRLTVL.

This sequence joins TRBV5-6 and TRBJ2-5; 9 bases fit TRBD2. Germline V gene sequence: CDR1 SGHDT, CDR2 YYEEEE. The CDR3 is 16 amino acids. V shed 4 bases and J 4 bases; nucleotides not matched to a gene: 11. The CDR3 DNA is TGTGCCAGCAGCCGCTTAGCTAGCGGGGTGGGAGAGACCCAGTACTTC. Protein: CASSRLASGVGETQYF.